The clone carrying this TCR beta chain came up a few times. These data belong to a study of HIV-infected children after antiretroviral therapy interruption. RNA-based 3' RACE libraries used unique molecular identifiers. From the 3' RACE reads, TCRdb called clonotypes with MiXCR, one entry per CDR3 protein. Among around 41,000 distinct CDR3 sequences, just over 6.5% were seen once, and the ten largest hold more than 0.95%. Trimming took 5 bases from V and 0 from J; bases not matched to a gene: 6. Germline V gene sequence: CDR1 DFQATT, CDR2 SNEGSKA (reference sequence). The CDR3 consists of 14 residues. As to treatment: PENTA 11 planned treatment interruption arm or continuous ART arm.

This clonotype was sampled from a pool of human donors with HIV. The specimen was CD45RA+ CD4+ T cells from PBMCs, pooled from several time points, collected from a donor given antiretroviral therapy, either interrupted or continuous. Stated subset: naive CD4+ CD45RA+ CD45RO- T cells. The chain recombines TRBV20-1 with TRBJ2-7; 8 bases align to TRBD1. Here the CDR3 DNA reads TGCAGTGCTGGGCGGGACAGGAGCTCCTACGAGCAGTACTTC. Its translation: CSAGRDRSSYEQYF.